Below are 27 T cell receptor beta chains sequenced from a single sample in a study of CD8 T cells in ankylosing spondylitis. Study-level findings and limits: A TCR beta motif made of several highly homologous variants seemed typical of ankylosing spondylitis blood.

Their cognate antigens are unknown. TCRdb used MiXCR to reprocess the 5' RACE reads, holding one entry per CDR3 protein. The sample holds about 390,000 distinct CDR3 sequences, about a fifth seen once. What was sequenced was blood, either unsorted or a sorted T cell fraction (not recorded which). The receptors originated from a male donor with ankylosing spondylitis.

This clonotype was recorded at least ten times. The chain links TRBV18 to TRBJ2-2, with TRBD2 matching 8 bases. V trimming: 3 bases; J trimming: 3 bases; junction bases outside the gene matches: 6. Germline-derived CDR1 and CDR2 are KGHSH and LQKENI. CDR3 length: 16 amino acids. Written as DNA, the CDR3 is TGTGCCAGCTCACCTGATCCTAGCGGGTACACCGGGGAGCTGTTTTTT. Translated: CASSPDPSGYTGELFF.

This clonotype has only a few counts. The chain links TRBV2 to TRBJ2-3; TRBD2 matches at 7 bases. This CDR3 is 14 amino acids long. CDR1 and CDR2 from the germline V gene are SNHLY and FYNNEI. Losses at the gene ends were 6 bases for V and 4 bases for J; bases not matched to a gene: 7. CDR3 sequence reads: CASSLAEGSDTQYF. CDR3 nucleotides: TGTGCCAGCAGCCTAGCGGAGGGATCAGATACGCAGTATTTT. Variable domain in full (rest from reference TRBV2 and TRBJ2-3): EPEVTQTPSHQVTQMGQEVILRCVPISNHLYFYWYRQILGQKVEFLVSFYNNEISEKSEIFDDQFSVERPDGSNFTLKIRSTKLEDSAMYFCASSLAEGSDTQYFGPGTRLTVL.

This clonotype appeared a few times. This chain connects TRBV5-1 to TRBJ1-1; TRBD1 might be the D (5 bases). This CDR3 has 17 residues. Germline CDR1 is SGHRS and CDR2 is YFSETQ. Trimming cost V 0 bases and J 0 bases, with 15 bases left between them. The CDR3 loop reads CASSLGAQGGVNTEAFF. The DNA for the CDR3 is TGCGCCAGCAGCTTGGGCGCCCAGGGTGGGGTGAACACTGAAGCTTTCTTT.

The rearrangement joins TRBV5-1 to TRBJ2-2; D is unclear. Trimming took 4 bases from V and 5 from J, leaving 18 bases between them. CDR1 and CDR2 from the germline V gene are SGHRS and YFSETQ. CDR3 length equals 16 residues. The CDR3 here is CASSGPQFGITGELFF. CDR3 nucleotides: TGCGCCAGCAGCGGACCCCAATTTGGGATAACCGGGGAGCTGTTTTTT.

The J gene is TRBJ2-3, the V gene TRBV14, with D hard to call. Trimming cost V 4 bases and J 8 bases, with 16 bases left between them. The CDR3 extends over 14 amino acids. Looked up from germline, CDR1 is SGHDN and CDR2 is FVKESK. DNA of the CDR3: TGTGCCAGCAGCCTCCTAAGTGGCGCCTCTACGCAGTATTTT. Translation gives CASSLLSGASTQYF. The variable domain in full, completed from reference TRBV14 and TRBJ2-3, reads EAGVTQFPSHSVIEKGQTVTLRCDPISGHDNLYWYRRVMGKEIKFLLHFVKESKQDESGMPNNRFLAERTGGTYSTLKVQPAELEDSGVYFCASSLLSGASTQYFGPGTRLTVL.

This clonotype was detected ten times or more. This rearrangement joins TRBV20-1 to TRBJ2-1; no firm D call. This CDR3 has 11 residues. CDR1 is DFQATT, CDR2 SNEGSKA, per germline (reference sequence). V lost 6 bases and J 10 bases, leaving 13 bases between the germline ends. This CDR3 is CSAELGSEQFF. The CDR3 nucleotides read TGCAGTGCCGAACTCGGCAGCGAGCAGTTCTTC.

The CDR3 DNA reads as TGTGCCAGCAGCGGCAACACAGATACGCAGTATTTT. Amino acid sequence: CASSGNTDTQYF. The chain employs TRBV2 and TRBJ2-3; no reliable D call. CDR1 and CDR2 (germline): SNHLY, FYNNEI. V shed 6 bases and J shed 2 bases, with 6 bases lying between them. The CDR3 covers 12 residues.

At least ten counts were recorded for this clonotype. V usage is TRBV10-3 and J usage is TRBJ2-4; D may correspond to TRBD1 or TRBD2 (5 bases each). Germline V lookup: CDR1 ENHRY, CDR2 SYGVKD. V lost 0 bases and J lost 12, with 9 bases in between. The CDR3 runs to 12 residues. In DNA form, the CDR3 reads TGTGCCATCAGTGAGTCGGGGGACGGTCAGTACTTC. Translation gives CAISESGDGQYF.

This chain links TRBV5-5 with TRBJ2-1; D might be TRBD1 or TRBD2, each matching 5 bases. Germline assignment: CDR1 SGHKS and CDR2 YYEKEE (reference sequence). The CDR3 covers 15 residues. V was shortened by 3 bases and J by 0 bases, with 10 bases between the two germline ends. CDR3 residues: CASSWDASSYNEQFF. In DNA form, the CDR3 reads TGTGCCAGCAGCTGGGACGCCAGCTCCTACAATGAGCAGTTCTTC.

This clonotype was seen only a few times. This chain links TRBV7-8 with TRBJ2-1; D is uncertain. Germline V lookup: CDR1 SGHVS, CDR2 FQNEAQ. The CDR3 sequence is 13 residues long. The ends were cut back, 3 bases at V and 5 bases at J, with 8 bases in the middle. The CDR3 region is CASSLTADNEQFF. The DNA of the CDR3 is TGTGCCAGCAGCTTGACCGCGGACAATGAGCAGTTCTTC.

V usage is TRBV6-5 and J usage is TRBJ2-5; 12 nucleotides agree with TRBD1. Germline V gives CDR1 MNHEY, CDR2 SVGAGI. This CDR3 has 15 amino acids. Trimming took 6 bases from V and 4 from J; bases not matched to a gene: 6. DNA of the CDR3: TGTGCCAGCAGATACCGGGACAGGGGGCTAGAGACCCAGTACTTC. This codes for CASRYRDRGLETQYF.

The rearrangement joins TRBV20-1 to TRBJ2-5, with TRBD2 identical over 15 bases. With 6 bases clipped from V and 1 base from J, the junction kept 3 bases outside the gene matches. The CDR3 is made up of 15 amino acids. The germline V gene has CDR1 DFQATT and CDR2 SNEGSKA (reference sequence). The CDR3 reads CSAGTSGRIQETQYF. The CDR3 coding sequence is TGCAGTGCCGGGACTAGCGGGAGGATCCAAGAGACCCAGTACTTC.

The chain joins TRBV28 to TRBJ1-2; tentatively, D is TRBD1 (5 bases). The CDR3 length is 13 residues. The germline V gene has CDR1 MDHEN and CDR2 SYDVKM. V was trimmed by 3 bases and J by 4 bases, leaving 9 bases between them. The CDR3 DNA reads TGTGCCAGCAGTTTCGGACACCTCTATGGCTACACCTTC. Translation: CASSFGHLYGYTF.

The chain links TRBV5-1 to TRBJ1-1, with D unclear. The CDR3 is 15 residues long. V lost 0 bases, J lost 1 base, and 10 bases lay in between. Germline CDR1 reads SGHRS; CDR2 reads YFSETQ. In DNA, the CDR3 is TGCGCCAGCAGCTTGGCCGGGAGAGAGAACACTGAAGCTTTCTTT. This codes for CASSLAGRENTEAFF.

The table lists this clonotype with a few counts. The V call is TRBV20-1, the J call TRBJ2-5; 7 positions match TRBD2. Germline CDR1 DFQATT, CDR2 SNEGSKA (reference sequence). The trim removed 5 bases at V and 5 bases at J, leaving 8 bases unmatched. CDR3 length equals 13 residues. The CDR3 loop reads CSALERDGETQYF. CDR3 in DNA: TGCAGTGCTCTCGAGCGGGACGGGGAGACCCAGTACTTC.

The chain joins TRBV29-1 to TRBJ1-1; 10 nucleotides match TRBD1. V shed 4 bases and J 1 base; nucleotides not matched to a gene: 3. This CDR3 has 14 amino acids. Germline V gene sequence: CDR1 SQVTM, CDR2 ANQGSEA. CDR3: CSVAWDRGNTEAFF. The CDR3 nucleotides are TGCAGCGTTGCATGGGACAGGGGGAACACTGAAGCTTTCTTT. Based on the CDR3 plus reference TRBV29-1 and TRBJ1-1, the full variable domain is SAVISQKPSRDICQRGTSLTIQCQVDSQVTMMFWYRQQPGQSLTLIATANQGSEATYESGFVIDKFPISRPNLTFSTLTVSNMSPEDSSIYLCSVAWDRGNTEAFFGQGTRLTVV.

The J gene is TRBJ2-7, the V gene TRBV19; a weak D match, TRBD1 (6 bases). The V gene's germline CDR1 is LNHDA and CDR2 SQIVND (reference sequence). The V and J ends lost 6 bases and 3 bases respectively, with 12 bases between them. This CDR3 spans 13 amino acids. This CDR3 reads CASSTDRSYEQYF. CDR3 nucleotides: TGTGCCAGTAGCACCGACAGGAGCTACGAGCAGTACTTC.

The V gene is TRBV10-3, the J gene TRBJ1-5, with TRBD1 identical over 8 bases. CDR1 is ENHRY, CDR2 SYGVKD, per germline. The V gene end was trimmed by 6 bases and the J gene end by 5 bases; junction bases not matched to a gene: 9. This CDR3 has 15 residues. CDR3 region: CAIRGDRGSDQPQHF. The CDR3 DNA sequence: TGTGCCATCAGAGGTGACAGGGGAAGCGATCAGCCCCAGCATTTT.

This clonotype was detected only once. The chain has TRBV19 and TRBJ2-1; TRBD2 matches 9 bases. Germline-derived CDR1 and CDR2 are LNHDA and SQIVND (reference sequence). V was pared by 4 bases and J by 8 bases, with 9 bases of the junction left unmatched. The CDR3 length is 15 residues. The CDR3 coding sequence is TGTGCCAGTAGTACCTCCGGGACTAGCCCCCATGAGCAGTTCTTC. This gives the protein CASSTSGTSPHEQFF.

This clonotype was detected a few times. The genes are TRBV3-1 and TRBJ2-5, with 9 bases aligning to TRBD1. The CDR3 length is 15 residues. With 5 bases clipped from V and 5 bases from J, the junction kept 9 bases outside the gene matches. CDR1 is LGHDT, CDR2 YNNKEL, per germline (reference sequence). The CDR3 region is CASSSDRGIRETQYF. The CDR3 coding sequence is TGTGCCAGCAGCTCCGACAGGGGGATTCGGGAGACCCAGTACTTC.

The V and J genes are TRBV19 and TRBJ2-6, with D possibly being TRBD1 (6 bases). There are 16 residues in the CDR3. The V and J ends lost 1 base and 4 bases respectively, with 11 bases between them. CDR1 and CDR2 from the germline V gene are LNHDA and SQIVND (reference sequence). CDR3 sequence (DNA): TGTGCCAGTAGTATAGCAGGGGTCCGGGGGGCCAACGTCCTGACTTTC. Protein product: CASSIAGVRGANVLTF. The complete variable domain, with remaining parts taken from reference TRBV19 and TRBJ2-6, reads DGGITQSPKYLFRKEGQNVTLSCEQNLNHDAMYWYRQDPGQGLRLIYYSQIVNDFQKGDIAEGYSVSREKKESFPLTVTSAQKNPTAFYLCASSIAGVRGANVLTFGAGSRLTVL.

This clonotype has more than one count but fewer than ten. The chain combines TRBV5-1 with TRBJ2-2; 10 bases fit TRBD1. This CDR3 comprises 16 residues. V was clipped by 4 bases and J by 5 bases; unmatched bases: 8. Germline CDR1 reads SGHRS; CDR2 reads YFSETQ. In DNA, the CDR3 is TGCGCCAGCAGCGGAACCGGGACAGGGGTTACCGGGGAGCTGTTTTTT. The encoded protein is CASSGTGTGVTGELFF. The full variable domain, its missing parts supplied by reference TRBV5-1 and TRBJ2-2, is KAGVTQTPRYLIKTRGQQVTLSCSPISGHRSVSWYQQTPGQGLQFLFEYFSETQRNKGNFPGRFSGRQFSNSRSEMNVSTLELGDSALYLCASSGTGTGVTGELFFGEGSRLTVL.

V is TRBV6-1 and J is TRBJ2-7; 7 nucleotides agree with TRBD1. CDR3 size: 15 residues. Trimming took 5 bases from V and 2 from J; bases not matched to a gene: 9. From germline, CDR1 is MNHNS and CDR2 SASEGT. The CDR3 coding sequence is TGTGCCAGCAGTCCACGACAGGGTGGGGCCTACGAGCAGTACTTC. Amino acid sequence: CASSPRQGGAYEQYF.

This clonotype appeared a few times. V usage is TRBV28 and J usage is TRBJ1-4; perhaps TRBD1 as D (5 bases). This CDR3 comprises 14 residues. Germline loops: CDR1 MDHEN, CDR2 SYDVKM. Trimming cost V 4 bases and J 1 base, with 7 bases left between them. The CDR3 protein is CASSSGGTNEKLFF. CDR3 DNA sequence: TGTGCCAGCAGTTCGGGGGGAACTAATGAAAAACTGTTTTTT. The full variable domain, its missing parts supplied by reference TRBV28 and TRBJ1-4, is DVKVTQSSRYLVKRTGEKVFLECVQDMDHENMFWYRQDPGLGLRLIYFSYDVKMKEKGDIPEGYSVSREKKERFSLILESASTNQTSMYLCASSSGGTNEKLFFGSGTQLSVL.

This chain connects TRBV3-1 to TRBJ2-7, with D perhaps TRBD1 (5 bases). This CDR3 contains 14 residues. Germline-derived CDR1 and CDR2 are LGHDT and YNNKEL (reference sequence). V was pared by 1 base and J by 2 bases, with 9 bases between. The CDR3, as DNA: TGTGCCAGCAGCCAAGGAGCAGGGACCTACGAGCAGTACTTC. Translated: CASSQGAGTYEQYF.

V and J are TRBV5-1 and TRBJ2-5; TRBD2 agrees at 10 bases. CDR1 SGHRS and CDR2 YFSETQ come from the germline V gene. The CDR3 extends over 16 amino acids. V dropped 4 bases and J dropped 2; count of bases not matched to a gene: 8. The CDR3 loop reads CASSPPSGSYQETQYF. The DNA of the CDR3 is TGCGCCAGCAGCCCGCCTAGCGGGAGTTATCAAGAGACCCAGTACTTC.

This rearrangement joins TRBV25-1 to TRBJ2-5; D is possibly TRBD1 or TRBD2 (7 bases each). The CDR3 is 17 amino acids. V lost 1 base and J lost 5, with 20 bases in between. The V gene's germline CDR1 is MGHDK and CDR2 SYGVNS. The CDR3 protein is CASSEWEGAKIGETQYF. CDR3 bases: TGTGCCAGCAGTGAATGGGAGGGGGCCAAGATCGGTGAGACCCAGTACTTC.